The present TCR beta chain was sequenced within a study of T cell responses to AZD1222 COVID-19 vaccine. Sequenced by immunoSEQ multiplex PCR; TCRdb stores in-frame clones only, minus some. This table has 130,000 to 150,000 clones, 75% to 90% appearing once. Sample: peripheral blood, taken on day 0 of MenACWY control vaccination. The TCR was taken from an adult in good health.

The CDR3 DNA is TGTGCCAGCAGCTTAGGGGGAGTTGGAGCTTTCTTT. This translates into CASSLGGVGAFF. V gene TRBV7-8 combines with J gene TRBJ1-1; D is uncertain. The CDR3 consists of 12 residues. The V and J ends lost 1 base and 10 bases respectively, with 10 bases between them. CDR1 SGHVS and CDR2 FQNEAQ come from the germline V gene. Drawing the rest from reference TRBV7-8 and TRBJ1-1, the complete variable domain is GAGVSQSPRYKVAKRGQDVALRCDPISGHVSLFWYQQALGQGPEFLTYFQNEAQLDKSGLPSDRFFAERPEGSVSTLKIQRTQQEDSAVYLCASSLGGVGAFFGQGTRLTVV.